The rows below give T cell receptor beta chains drawn from one sample of a study of Ad26.COV2.S vaccination and SARS-CoV-2 variants. Clones were sequenced by immunoSEQ multiplex PCR, and TCRdb holds only the in-frame ones, with some missing. This sample has roughly 300,000 clones, with about 88% found just once. Sequencing used peripheral blood, obtained in a trial of Ad26.COV2.S vaccine versus placebo. The receptors originated from a person between 18 and 60 years old who received the Ad26.COV2.S COVID-19 vaccine or a placebo. Each CDR3 is given with its conserved first and last residue. The order of the fields is V gene, D gene, clone size, J gene, CDR3 protein, CDR3 DNA. A D gene is named only where the DNA matches it firmly. Clone size appears in some rows only: once, few, many, or a class for an expanded clone.

v_call: TRBV4-3; d_call: TRBD1; clone_size: .; j_call: TRBJ1-3; cdr3_aa: CASSQGTAPGNTIYF; cdr3_nt: TGCGCCAGCAGCCAGGGGACAGCTCCTGGAAACACCATATATTTT
v_call: TRBV19; d_call: TRBD1; clone_size: .; j_call: TRBJ1-2; cdr3_aa: CASRIQGAEEYGYTF; cdr3_nt: TGTGCCAGTAGAATACAGGGGGCGGAAGAGTATGGCTACACCTTC
v_call: TRBV6-1; d_call: .; clone_size: .; j_call: TRBJ1-2; cdr3_aa: CASSEGGRDGYTF; cdr3_nt: TGTGCCAGCAGTGAAGGTGGAAGGGATGGCTACACCTTC
v_call: TRBV3-1/TRBV3-2; d_call: .; clone_size: .; j_call: TRBJ2-3; cdr3_aa: CASSAPPGAGGPDTQYF; cdr3_nt: TGTGCCAGCAGCGCCCCCCCGGGGGCAGGGGGGCCAGATACGCAGTATTTT
v_call: TRBV29-1; d_call: .; clone_size: .; j_call: TRBJ1-1; cdr3_aa: CSVVGKNTEAFF; cdr3_nt: TGCAGCGTTGTGGGCAAGAACACTGAAGCTTTCTTT
v_call: TRBV7-9; d_call: TRBD1; clone_size: .; j_call: TRBJ1-1; cdr3_aa: CASSLGGQGAAEAFF; cdr3_nt: TGTGCCAGCAGCTTAGGGGGACAGGGGGCAGCTGAAGCTTTCTTT
v_call: TRBV9; d_call: .; clone_size: .; j_call: TRBJ2-7; cdr3_aa: CASSVGVGGYEQYF; cdr3_nt: TGTGCCAGCAGCGTAGGTGTCGGAGGCTACGAGCAGTACTTC
v_call: TRBV10-3; d_call: TRBD1; clone_size: .; j_call: TRBJ2-3; cdr3_aa: CAIGVQGAISTDTQYF; cdr3_nt: TGTGCCATCGGGGTGCAGGGGGCTATATCCACAGATACGCAGTATTTT
v_call: TRBV7-2; d_call: TRBD2; clone_size: .; j_call: TRBJ2-5; cdr3_aa: CASSWTSGGVVAQYF; cdr3_nt: TGTGCCAGCAGCTGGACTAGCGGGGGGGTGGTGGCCCAGTACTTC
v_call: TRBV4-2; d_call: .; clone_size: few; j_call: TRBJ2-1; cdr3_aa: CASSQSGHDEQFF; cdr3_nt: TGTGCCAGCAGCCAAAGCGGCCACGATGAGCAGTTCTTC
v_call: TRBV4-3; d_call: .; clone_size: .; j_call: TRBJ2-7; cdr3_aa: CASSLLRGFNYEQYF; cdr3_nt: TGCGCCAGCAGCCTTCTGAGGGGGTTTAACTACGAGCAGTACTTC
v_call: TRBV12-3/TRBV12-4; d_call: TRBD1; clone_size: .; j_call: TRBJ2-7; cdr3_aa: CASSTGGLSEQYF; cdr3_nt: TGTGCCAGCAGTACAGGGGGGTTAAGCGAGCAGTACTTC
v_call: TRBV4-1; d_call: .; clone_size: .; j_call: TRBJ2-1; cdr3_aa: CASSLRAQINNEQFF; cdr3_nt: TGCGCCAGCAGCCTTAGAGCCCAAATTAACAATGAGCAGTTCTTC
v_call: TRBV11-2; d_call: .; clone_size: .; j_call: TRBJ1-3; cdr3_aa: CASRDIPRGSGNTIYF; cdr3_nt: TGTGCCAGCAGAGATATCCCCAGGGGCTCTGGAAACACCATATATTTT
v_call: TRBV30; d_call: .; clone_size: .; j_call: TRBJ1-2; cdr3_aa: CAWSGASYGYTF; cdr3_nt: TGTGCCTGGAGTGGAGCGTCATATGGCTACACCTTC
v_call: TRBV3-1/TRBV3-2; d_call: .; clone_size: few; j_call: TRBJ1-2; cdr3_aa: CASSQDLTGGYTF; cdr3_nt: TGTGCCAGCAGCCAAGATCTGACCGGTGGCTACACCTTC
v_call: TRBV19; d_call: TRBD1; clone_size: .; j_call: TRBJ2-1; cdr3_aa: CASERDSKNEQFF; cdr3_nt: TGTGCCAGTGAGAGGGACAGCAAGAATGAGCAGTTCTTC
v_call: TRBV4-3; d_call: TRBD2; clone_size: .; j_call: TRBJ2-7; cdr3_aa: CASSQTIAGTYEQYF; cdr3_nt: TGCGCCAGCAGCCAAACCATAGCGGGGACCTACGAGCAGTACTTC
v_call: TRBV19; d_call: TRBD1; clone_size: .; j_call: TRBJ1-2; cdr3_aa: CASGDRDSYGYTF; cdr3_nt: TGTGCCAGCGGGGACAGGGACTCTTATGGCTACACCTTC
v_call: TRBV10-3; d_call: TRBD1; clone_size: .; j_call: TRBJ2-5; cdr3_aa: CAIRPGQAGETQYF; cdr3_nt: TGTGCCATCAGACCCGGACAGGCTGGGGAGACCCAGTACTTC
v_call: TRBV29-1; d_call: .; clone_size: .; j_call: TRBJ2-3; cdr3_aa: CSASPISTDTQYF; cdr3_nt: TGCAGCGCCTCCCCGATTAGCACAGATACGCAGTATTTT
v_call: TRBV5-1; d_call: .; clone_size: .; j_call: TRBJ1-1; cdr3_aa: CASSPLMNTEAFF; cdr3_nt: TGCGCCAGCAGCCCCCTGATGAACACTGAAGCTTTCTTT
v_call: TRBV7-2; d_call: .; clone_size: .; j_call: TRBJ2-2; cdr3_aa: CASSPSSGTGELFF; cdr3_nt: TGTGCCAGCAGCCCCTCAAGCGGCACCGGGGAGCTGTTTTTT
v_call: TRBV27; d_call: TRBD1; clone_size: .; j_call: TRBJ2-1; cdr3_aa: CASSSRTGIPYNEQFF; cdr3_nt: TGTGCCAGCAGTTCACGGACAGGCATTCCCTACAATGAGCAGTTCTTC
v_call: TRBV28; d_call: .; clone_size: .; j_call: TRBJ1-5; cdr3_aa: CASTWAPRQSSSNQPQHF; cdr3_nt: TGTGCCAGCACCTGGGCCCCCCGGCAAAGCTCTAGCAATCAGCCCCAGCATTTT
v_call: TRBV28; d_call: .; clone_size: .; j_call: TRBJ1-4; cdr3_aa: CASRAREKLFF; cdr3_nt: TGTGCCAGCAGGGCCAGGGAAAAACTGTTTTTT
v_call: TRBV10-3; d_call: .; clone_size: .; j_call: TRBJ2-5; cdr3_aa: CAIGIGGQGETQYF; cdr3_nt: TGTGCCATCGGTATAGGGGGGCAGGGAGAGACCCAGTACTTC
v_call: TRBV13; d_call: .; clone_size: once; j_call: TRBJ1-5; cdr3_aa: CASSSGGNQPQHF; cdr3_nt: TGTGCCAGCAGCTCAGGAGGCAATCAGCCCCAGCATTTT
v_call: TRBV19; d_call: .; clone_size: .; j_call: TRBJ1-4; cdr3_aa: CASRRVQTTNEKLFF; cdr3_nt: TGTGCCAGTAGGCGCGTCCAAACCACTAATGAAAAACTGTTTTTT
v_call: TRBV28; d_call: .; clone_size: .; j_call: TRBJ1-2; cdr3_aa: CASSLGVGGIAGYTF; cdr3_nt: TGTGCCAGCAGTTTGGGGGTGGGGGGAATTGCTGGCTACACCTTC
v_call: TRBV2; d_call: .; clone_size: .; j_call: TRBJ1-4; cdr3_aa: CASTRPGAVVEKLFF; cdr3_nt: TGTGCCAGCACCCGACCGGGGGCAGTCGTTGAAAAACTGTTTTTT
v_call: TRBV6-2/TRBV6-3; d_call: .; clone_size: .; j_call: TRBJ1-4; cdr3_aa: CASSYLQAVGEKLFF; cdr3_nt: TGTGCCAGCAGTTACTTACAGGCGGTCGGTGAAAAACTGTTTTTT
v_call: TRBV28; d_call: TRBD1; clone_size: .; j_call: TRBJ2-3; cdr3_aa: CASSFRDRGISDTQYF; cdr3_nt: TGTGCCAGCAGTTTCCGGGACAGGGGTATTTCAGATACGCAGTATTTT
v_call: TRBV5-1; d_call: TRBD1; clone_size: .; j_call: TRBJ2-2; cdr3_aa: CASRGTGVYGELFF; cdr3_nt: TGCGCCAGCAGAGGGACAGGGGTTTACGGGGAGCTGTTTTTT
v_call: TRBV19; d_call: .; clone_size: .; j_call: TRBJ1-5; cdr3_aa: CASTDSIRAANQPQHF; cdr3_nt: TGTGCCAGTACCGACTCAATCCGGGCCGCTAATCAGCCCCAGCATTTT
v_call: TRBV18; d_call: TRBD1; clone_size: .; j_call: TRBJ1-3; cdr3_aa: CASSPQRQGESGNTIYF; cdr3_nt: TGTGCCAGCTCACCACAACGACAGGGAGAAAGTGGAAACACCATATATTTT
v_call: TRBV4-2; d_call: .; clone_size: .; j_call: TRBJ2-7; cdr3_aa: CASSPTVSSGRMYEQYF; cdr3_nt: TGTGCCAGCAGCCCTACGGTATCTAGTGGGAGGATGTACGAGCAGTACTTC
v_call: TRBV28; d_call: TRBD1; clone_size: .; j_call: TRBJ1-1; cdr3_aa: CASSQRDRAAFF; cdr3_nt: TGTGCCAGCAGTCAACGGGACAGGGCAGCTTTCTTT
v_call: TRBV3-1/TRBV3-2; d_call: TRBD1; clone_size: .; j_call: TRBJ1-4; cdr3_aa: CASSPGQGRSKLFF; cdr3_nt: TGTGCCAGCAGCCCCGGACAGGGTCGAAGCAAACTGTTTTTT
v_call: TRBV5-6; d_call: .; clone_size: .; j_call: TRBJ2-7; cdr3_aa: CASSVAYEQYF; cdr3_nt: TGTGCCAGCAGCGTAGCCTACGAGCAGTACTTC
v_call: TRBV5-4; d_call: .; clone_size: few; j_call: TRBJ1-2; cdr3_aa: CASSLAGTYGYTF; cdr3_nt: TGTGCCAGCAGCTTGGCTGGGACCTATGGCTACACCTTC
v_call: TRBV5-4; d_call: TRBD1; clone_size: .; j_call: TRBJ2-3; cdr3_aa: CASSPGQGEGTQYF; cdr3_nt: TGTGCCAGCAGCCCAGGACAGGGAGAGGGTACGCAGTATTTT